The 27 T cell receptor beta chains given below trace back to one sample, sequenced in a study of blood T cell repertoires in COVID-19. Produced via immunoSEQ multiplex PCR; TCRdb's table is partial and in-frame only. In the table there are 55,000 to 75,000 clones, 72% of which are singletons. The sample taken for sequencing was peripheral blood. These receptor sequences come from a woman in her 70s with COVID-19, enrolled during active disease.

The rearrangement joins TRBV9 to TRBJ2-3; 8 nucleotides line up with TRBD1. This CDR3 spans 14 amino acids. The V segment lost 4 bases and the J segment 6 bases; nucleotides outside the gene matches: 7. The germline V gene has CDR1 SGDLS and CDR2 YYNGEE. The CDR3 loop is CASSMDRAGDTQYF. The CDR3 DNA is TGTGCCAGCAGCATGGACAGGGCCGGGGATACGCAGTATTTT.

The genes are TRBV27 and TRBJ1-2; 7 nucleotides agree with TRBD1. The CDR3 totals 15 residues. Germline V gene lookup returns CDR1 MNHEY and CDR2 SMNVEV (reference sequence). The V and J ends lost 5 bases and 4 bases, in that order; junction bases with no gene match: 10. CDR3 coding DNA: TGTGCCAGCAGTCGAGACCCCGGGACAGCCTATGGCTACACCTTC. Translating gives CASSRDPGTAYGYTF.

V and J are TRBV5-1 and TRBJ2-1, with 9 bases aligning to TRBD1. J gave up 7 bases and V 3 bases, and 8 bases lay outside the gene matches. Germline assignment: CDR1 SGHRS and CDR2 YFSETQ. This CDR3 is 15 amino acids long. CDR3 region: CASSSSGTGLNEQFF. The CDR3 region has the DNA TGCGCCAGCAGCTCCTCCGGGACAGGGTTGAATGAGCAGTTCTTC.

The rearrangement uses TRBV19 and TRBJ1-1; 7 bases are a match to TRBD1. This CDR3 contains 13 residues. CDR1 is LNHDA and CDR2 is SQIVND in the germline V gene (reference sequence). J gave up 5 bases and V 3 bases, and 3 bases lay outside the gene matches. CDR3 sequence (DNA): TGTGCCAGTAGTATTTACAGGGGAACTGAAGCTTTCTTT. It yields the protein CASSIYRGTEAFF.

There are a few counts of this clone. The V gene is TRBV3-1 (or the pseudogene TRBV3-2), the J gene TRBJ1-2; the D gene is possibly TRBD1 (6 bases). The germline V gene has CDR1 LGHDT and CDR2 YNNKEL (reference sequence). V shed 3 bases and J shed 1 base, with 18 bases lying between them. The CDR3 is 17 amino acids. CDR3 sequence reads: CASSQRGGRVVNYGYTF. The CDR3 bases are TGTGCCAGCAGCCAGAGGGGGGGACGGGTGGTTAACTATGGCTACACCTTC.

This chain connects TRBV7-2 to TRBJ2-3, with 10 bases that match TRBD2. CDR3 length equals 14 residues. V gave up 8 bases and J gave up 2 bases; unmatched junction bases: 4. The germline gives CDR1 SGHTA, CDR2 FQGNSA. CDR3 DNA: TGTGCCAGCCGTAGCGGGGGGTCCACAGATACGCAGTATTTT. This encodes CASRSGGSTDTQYF.

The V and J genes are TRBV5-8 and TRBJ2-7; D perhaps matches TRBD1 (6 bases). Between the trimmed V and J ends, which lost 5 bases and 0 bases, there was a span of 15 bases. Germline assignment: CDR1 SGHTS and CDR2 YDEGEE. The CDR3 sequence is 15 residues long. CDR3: CASRRSRDNSYEQYF. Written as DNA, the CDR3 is TGTGCCAGCAGGCGATCAAGGGACAACTCCTACGAGCAGTACTTC.

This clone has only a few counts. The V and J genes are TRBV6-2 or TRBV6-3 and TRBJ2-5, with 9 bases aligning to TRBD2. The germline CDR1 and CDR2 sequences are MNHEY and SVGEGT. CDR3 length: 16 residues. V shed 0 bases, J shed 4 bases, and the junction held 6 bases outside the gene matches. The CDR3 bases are TGTGCCAGCAGTTACTCCTACCCAGCGGGGGGAGAGACCCAGTACTTC. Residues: CASSYSYPAGGETQYF.

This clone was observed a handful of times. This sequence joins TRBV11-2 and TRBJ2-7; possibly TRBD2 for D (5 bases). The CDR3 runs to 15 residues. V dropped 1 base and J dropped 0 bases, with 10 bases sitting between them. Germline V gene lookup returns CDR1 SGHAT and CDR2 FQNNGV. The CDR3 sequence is CASSLVPGNSYEQYV. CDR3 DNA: TGTGCCAGCAGCTTAGTGCCGGGAAACTCCTACGAGCAGTACGTC.

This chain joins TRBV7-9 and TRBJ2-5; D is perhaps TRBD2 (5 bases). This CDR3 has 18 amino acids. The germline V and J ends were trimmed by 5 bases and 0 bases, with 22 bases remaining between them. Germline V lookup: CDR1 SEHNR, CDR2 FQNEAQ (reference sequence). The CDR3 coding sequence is TGTGCCAGCAGCGAACCGGGATCCGGGATACAGTACCAAGAGACCCAGTACTTC. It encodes CASSEPGSGIQYQETQYF.

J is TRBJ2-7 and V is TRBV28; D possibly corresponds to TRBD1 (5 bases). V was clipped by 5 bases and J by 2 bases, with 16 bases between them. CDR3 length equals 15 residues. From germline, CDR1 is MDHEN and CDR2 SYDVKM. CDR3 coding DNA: TGTGCCAGCAGTCCATCCACAGGTGGACCCTACGAGCAGTACGTC. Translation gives CASSPSTGGPYEQYV.

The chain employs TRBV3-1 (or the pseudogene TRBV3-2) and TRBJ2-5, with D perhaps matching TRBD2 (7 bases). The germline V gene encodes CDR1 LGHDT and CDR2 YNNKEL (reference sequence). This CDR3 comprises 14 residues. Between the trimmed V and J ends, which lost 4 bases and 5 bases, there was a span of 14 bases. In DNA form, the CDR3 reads TGTGCCAGCAGCCCCCAACAGGGAGGGGAGACCCAGTACTTC. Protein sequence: CASSPQQGGETQYF.

The CDR3 region is CASSEASAYEQYV. The CDR3 DNA follows: TGTGCCAGCAGTGAAGCGTCTGCCTACGAGCAGTACGTC. The chain links TRBV6-1 to TRBJ2-7, with D unclear. The germline V and J ends were trimmed by 0 bases and 2 bases, with 5 bases remaining between them. Germline values: CDR1 MNHNS, CDR2 SASEGT. The CDR3 length is 13 residues.

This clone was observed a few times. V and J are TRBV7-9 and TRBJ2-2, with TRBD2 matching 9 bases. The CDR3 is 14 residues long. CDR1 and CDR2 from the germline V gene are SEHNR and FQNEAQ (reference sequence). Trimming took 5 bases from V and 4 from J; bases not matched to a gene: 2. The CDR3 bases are TGTGCCAGCAGCCCGACTAGCGGCACCGGGGAGCTGTTTTTT. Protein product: CASSPTSGTGELFF.

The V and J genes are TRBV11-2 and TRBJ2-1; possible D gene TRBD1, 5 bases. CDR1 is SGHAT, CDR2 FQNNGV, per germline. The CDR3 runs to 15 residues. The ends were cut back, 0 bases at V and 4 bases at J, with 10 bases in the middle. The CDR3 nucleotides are TGTGCCAGCAGCTTAGATTGGCAGGGTTACAATGAGCAGTTCTTC. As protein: CASSLDWQGYNEQFF.

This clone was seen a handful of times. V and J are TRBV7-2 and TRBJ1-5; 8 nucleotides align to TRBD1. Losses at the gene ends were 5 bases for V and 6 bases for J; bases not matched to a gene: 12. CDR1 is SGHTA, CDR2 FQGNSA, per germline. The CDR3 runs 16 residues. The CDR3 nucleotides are TGTGCCAGCAGCACAGGGGGAGACAGGCGGATTCAGCCCCAGCATTTT. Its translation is CASSTGGDRRIQPQHF. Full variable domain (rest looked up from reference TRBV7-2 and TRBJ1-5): GAGVSQSPSNKVTEKGKDVELRCDPISGHTALYWYRQSLGQGLEFLIYFQGNSAPDKSGLPSDRFSAERTGGSVSTLTIQRTQQEDSAVYLCASSTGGDRRIQPQHFGDGTRLSIL.

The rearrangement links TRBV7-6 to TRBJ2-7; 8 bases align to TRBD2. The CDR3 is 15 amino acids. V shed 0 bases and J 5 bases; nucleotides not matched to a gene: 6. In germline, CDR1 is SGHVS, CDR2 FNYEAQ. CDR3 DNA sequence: TGTGCCAGCAGCTTAGCGGTTAGCGGGGCCGACGAGCAGTACTTC. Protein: CASSLAVSGADEQYF.

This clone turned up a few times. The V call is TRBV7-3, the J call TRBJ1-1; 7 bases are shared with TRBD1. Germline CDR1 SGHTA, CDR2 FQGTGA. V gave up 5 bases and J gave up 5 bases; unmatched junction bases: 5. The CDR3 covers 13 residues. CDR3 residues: CASSTPGGTEAFF. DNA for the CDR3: TGTGCCAGCAGCACCCCAGGGGGGACTGAAGCTTTCTTT.

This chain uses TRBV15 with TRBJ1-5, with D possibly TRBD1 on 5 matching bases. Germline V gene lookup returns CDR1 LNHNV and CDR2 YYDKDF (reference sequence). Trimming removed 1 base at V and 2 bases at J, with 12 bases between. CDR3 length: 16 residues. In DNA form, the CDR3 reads TGTGCCACCAGCAGAGTTGCGGGGGAGGGCAATCAGCCCCAGCATTTT. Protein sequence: CATSRVAGEGNQPQHF.

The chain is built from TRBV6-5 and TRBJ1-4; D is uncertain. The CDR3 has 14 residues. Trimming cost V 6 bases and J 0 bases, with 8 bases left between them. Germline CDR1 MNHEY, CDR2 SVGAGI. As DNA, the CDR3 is TGTGCCAGCAGGAGGGCAGCAACTAATGAAAAACTGTTTTTT. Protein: CASRRAATNEKLFF.

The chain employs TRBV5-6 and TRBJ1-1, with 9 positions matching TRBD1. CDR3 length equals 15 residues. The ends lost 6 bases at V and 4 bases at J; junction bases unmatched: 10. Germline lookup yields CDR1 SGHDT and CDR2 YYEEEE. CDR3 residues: CASNPTGGRGTEAFF. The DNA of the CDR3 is TGTGCCAGCAACCCGACAGGGGGTCGGGGCACTGAAGCTTTCTTT.

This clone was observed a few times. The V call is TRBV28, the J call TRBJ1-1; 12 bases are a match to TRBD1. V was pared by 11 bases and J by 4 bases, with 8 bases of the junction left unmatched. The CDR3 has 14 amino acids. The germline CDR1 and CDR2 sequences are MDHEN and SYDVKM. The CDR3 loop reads CALGQGALGTEAFF. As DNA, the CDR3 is TGTGCCTTGGGACAGGGGGCTCTTGGCACTGAAGCTTTCTTT. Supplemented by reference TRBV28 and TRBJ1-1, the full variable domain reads DVKVTQSSRYLVKRTGEKVFLECVQDMDHENMFWYRQDPGLGLRLIYFSYDVKMKEKGDIPEGYSVSREKKERFSLILESASTNQTSMYLCALGQGALGTEAFFGQGTRLTVV.

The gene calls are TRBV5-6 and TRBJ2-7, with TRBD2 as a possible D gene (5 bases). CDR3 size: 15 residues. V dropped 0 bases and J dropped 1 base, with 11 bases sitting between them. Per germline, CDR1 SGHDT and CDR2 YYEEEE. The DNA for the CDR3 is TGTGCCAGCAGCTTGGATCCCAGGACTTCCTACGAGCAGTACTTC. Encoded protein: CASSLDPRTSYEQYF.

The CDR3 protein is CASSLVSGTLEQFF. The CDR3 coding sequence is TGTGCCAGCAGCTTGGTTAGCGGGACGCTTGAGCAGTTCTTC. The chain carries TRBV5-6 and TRBJ2-1; 8 bases line up with TRBD2. Germline CDR1 reads SGHDT; CDR2 reads YYEEEE. After removal of 0 bases from V and 9 bases from J, the junction contained 5 bases not matched to a gene. CDR3 length: 14 amino acids. Variable domain in full (rest from reference TRBV5-6 and TRBJ2-1): DAGVTQSPTHLIKTRGQQVTLRCSPKSGHDTVSWYQQALGQGPQFIFQYYEEEERQRGNFPDRFSGHQFPNYSSELNVNALLLGDSALYLCASSLVSGTLEQFFGPGTRLTVL.

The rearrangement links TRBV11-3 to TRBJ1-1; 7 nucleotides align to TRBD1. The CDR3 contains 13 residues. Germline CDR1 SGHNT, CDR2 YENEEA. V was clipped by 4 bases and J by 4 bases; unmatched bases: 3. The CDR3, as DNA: TGTGCCAGCAGCTCAGGGGGTTTCACTGAAGCTTTCTTT. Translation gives CASSSGGFTEAFF.

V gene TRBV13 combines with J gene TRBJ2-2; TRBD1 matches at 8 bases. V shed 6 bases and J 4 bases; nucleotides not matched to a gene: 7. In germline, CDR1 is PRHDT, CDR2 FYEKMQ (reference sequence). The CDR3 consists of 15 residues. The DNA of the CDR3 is TGTGCCAGCAGTCTCCCGACAGGGGCCACCGGGGAGCTGTTTTTT. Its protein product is CASSLPTGATGELFF.

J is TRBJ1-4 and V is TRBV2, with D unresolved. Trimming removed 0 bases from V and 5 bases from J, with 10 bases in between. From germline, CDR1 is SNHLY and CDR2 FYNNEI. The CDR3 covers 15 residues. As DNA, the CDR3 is TGTGCCAGCAGTGAAGCGAATAATCGGAATGAAAAACTGTTTTTT. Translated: CASSEANNRNEKLFF.